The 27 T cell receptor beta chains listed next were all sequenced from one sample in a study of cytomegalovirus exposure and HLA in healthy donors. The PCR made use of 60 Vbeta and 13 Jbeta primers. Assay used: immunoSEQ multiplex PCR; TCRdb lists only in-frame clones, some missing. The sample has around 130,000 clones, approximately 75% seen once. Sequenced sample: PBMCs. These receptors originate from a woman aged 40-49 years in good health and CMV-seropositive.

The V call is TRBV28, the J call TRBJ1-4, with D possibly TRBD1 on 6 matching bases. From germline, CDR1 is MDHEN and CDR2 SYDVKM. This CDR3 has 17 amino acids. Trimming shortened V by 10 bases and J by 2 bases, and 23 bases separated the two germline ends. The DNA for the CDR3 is TGTGCCATGTGGGGGTTACAGGGTTCTCTTACTAATGAAAAACTGTTTTTT. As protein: CAMWGLQGSLTNEKLFF.

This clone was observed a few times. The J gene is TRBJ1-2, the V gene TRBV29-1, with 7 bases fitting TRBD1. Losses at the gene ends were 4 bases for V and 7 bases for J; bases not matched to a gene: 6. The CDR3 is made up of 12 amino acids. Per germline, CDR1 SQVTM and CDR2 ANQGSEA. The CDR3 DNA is TGCAGCGTTGTAGAGGGGGCCGGTGGCTACACCTTC. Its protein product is CSVVEGAGGYTF.

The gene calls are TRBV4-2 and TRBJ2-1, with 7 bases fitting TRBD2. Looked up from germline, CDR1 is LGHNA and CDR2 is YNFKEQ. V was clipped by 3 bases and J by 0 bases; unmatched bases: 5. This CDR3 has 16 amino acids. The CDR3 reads CASSHSRGSSYNEQFF. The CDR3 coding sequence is TGTGCCAGCAGCCATTCGCGCGGGAGCTCCTACAATGAGCAGTTCTTC.

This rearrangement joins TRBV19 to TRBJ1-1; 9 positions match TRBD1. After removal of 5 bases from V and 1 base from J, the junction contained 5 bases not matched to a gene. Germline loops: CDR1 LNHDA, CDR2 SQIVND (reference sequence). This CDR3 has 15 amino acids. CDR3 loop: CASSPWDRENTEAFF. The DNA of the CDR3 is TGTGCCAGTAGTCCTTGGGACAGGGAGAACACTGAAGCTTTCTTT.

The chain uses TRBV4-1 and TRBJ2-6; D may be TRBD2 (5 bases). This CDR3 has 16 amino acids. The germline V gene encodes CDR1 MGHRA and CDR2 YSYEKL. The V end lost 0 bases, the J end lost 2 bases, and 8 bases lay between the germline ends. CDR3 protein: CASSQDEGAGANVLTF. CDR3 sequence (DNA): TGCGCCAGCAGCCAAGATGAGGGAGCTGGGGCCAACGTCCTGACTTTC.

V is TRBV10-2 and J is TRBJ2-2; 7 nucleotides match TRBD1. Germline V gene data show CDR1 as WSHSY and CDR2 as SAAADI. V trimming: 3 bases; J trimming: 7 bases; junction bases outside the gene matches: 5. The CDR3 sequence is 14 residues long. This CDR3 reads CASSEQGNGGELFF. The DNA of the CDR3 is TGCGCCAGCAGTGAACAGGGGAATGGCGGGGAGCTGTTTTTT.

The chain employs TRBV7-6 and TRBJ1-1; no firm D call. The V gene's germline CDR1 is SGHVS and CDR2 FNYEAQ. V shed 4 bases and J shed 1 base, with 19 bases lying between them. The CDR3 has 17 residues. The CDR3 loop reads CASSYPFGGLSNTEAFF. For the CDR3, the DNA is TGTGCCAGCAGCTACCCTTTCGGAGGTTTATCGAACACTGAAGCTTTCTTT. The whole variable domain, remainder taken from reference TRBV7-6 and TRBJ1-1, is GAGVSQSPRYKVTKRGQDVALRCDPISGHVSLYWYRQALGQGPEFLTYFNYEAQQDKSGLPNDRFSAERPEGSISTLTIQRTEQRDSAMYRCASSYPFGGLSNTEAFFGQGTRLTVV.

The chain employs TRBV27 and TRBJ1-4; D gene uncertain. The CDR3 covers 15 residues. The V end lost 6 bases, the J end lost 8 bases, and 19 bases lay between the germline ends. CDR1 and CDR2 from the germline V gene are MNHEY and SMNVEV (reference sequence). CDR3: CASSLEGSVSEKLFF. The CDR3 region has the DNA TGTGCCAGCAGCCTGGAGGGTAGTGTAAGCGAAAAACTGTTTTTT.

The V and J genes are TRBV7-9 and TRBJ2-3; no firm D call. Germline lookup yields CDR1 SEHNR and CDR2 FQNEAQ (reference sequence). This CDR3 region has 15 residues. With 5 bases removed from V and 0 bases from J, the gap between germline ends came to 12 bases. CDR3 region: CASSQTAASTDTQYF. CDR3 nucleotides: TGTGCCAGCAGCCAGACGGCGGCGAGCACAGATACGCAGTATTTT.

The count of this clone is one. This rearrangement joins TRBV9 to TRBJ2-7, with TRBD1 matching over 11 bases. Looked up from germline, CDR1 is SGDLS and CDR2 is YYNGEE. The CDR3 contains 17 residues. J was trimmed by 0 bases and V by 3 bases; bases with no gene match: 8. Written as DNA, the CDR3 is TGTGCCAGCAGCGCTGGGGCCGGGACAGGGGGCTCCTACGAGCAGTACTTC. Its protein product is CASSAGAGTGGSYEQYF.

The DNA for the CDR3 is TGTGCCAGTAACGAGGGAGGTGGGGACGAGCAGTACTTC. Translation: CASNEGGGDEQYF. J is TRBJ2-7 and V is TRBV19, with D possibly being TRBD2 (6 bases). Deletions cut 7 bases from V and 5 bases from J, with 15 bases between. CDR3 length: 13 amino acids. CDR1 and CDR2 from the germline V gene are LNHDA and SQIVND (reference sequence).

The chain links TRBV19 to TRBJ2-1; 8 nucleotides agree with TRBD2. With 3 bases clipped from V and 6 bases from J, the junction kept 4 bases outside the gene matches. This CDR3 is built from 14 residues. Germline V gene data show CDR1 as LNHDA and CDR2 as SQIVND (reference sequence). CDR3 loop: CASSIQRESNEQFF. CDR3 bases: TGTGCCAGTAGTATCCAGCGGGAGAGCAATGAGCAGTTCTTC.

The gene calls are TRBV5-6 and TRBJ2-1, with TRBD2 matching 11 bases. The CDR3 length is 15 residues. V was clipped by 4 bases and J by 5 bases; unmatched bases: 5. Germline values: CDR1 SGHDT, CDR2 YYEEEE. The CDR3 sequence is CASSEAGLADNEQFF. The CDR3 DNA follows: TGTGCCAGCAGCGAGGCGGGACTAGCGGACAATGAGCAGTTCTTC.

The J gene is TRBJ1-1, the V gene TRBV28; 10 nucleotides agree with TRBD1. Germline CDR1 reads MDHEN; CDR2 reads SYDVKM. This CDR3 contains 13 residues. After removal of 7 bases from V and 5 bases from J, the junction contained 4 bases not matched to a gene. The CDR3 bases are TGTGCCAGCAATGGACAGGGGGTAACTGAAGCTTTCTTT. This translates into CASNGQGVTEAFF.

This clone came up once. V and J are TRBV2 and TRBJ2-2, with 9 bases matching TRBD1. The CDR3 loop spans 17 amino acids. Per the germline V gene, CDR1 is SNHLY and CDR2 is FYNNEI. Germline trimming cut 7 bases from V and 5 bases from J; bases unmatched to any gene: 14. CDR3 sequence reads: CASIDPGTGTGTGELFF. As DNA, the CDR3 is TGTGCCAGCATCGACCCCGGGACAGGGACGGGGACCGGGGAGCTGTTTTTT.

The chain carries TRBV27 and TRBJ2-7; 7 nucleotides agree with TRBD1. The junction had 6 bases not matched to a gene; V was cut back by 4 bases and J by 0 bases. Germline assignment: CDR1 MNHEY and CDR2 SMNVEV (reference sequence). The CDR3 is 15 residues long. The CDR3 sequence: CASSSGTALSYEQYF. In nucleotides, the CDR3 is TGTGCCAGCAGTTCCGGGACAGCTCTCTCCTACGAGCAGTACTTC.

The DNA of the CDR3 is TGTGCAAGTCGCTCCCCGGGGGTGAACACTGAAGCTTTCTTT. This gives the protein CASRSPGVNTEAFF. The V call is TRBV12-2, the J call TRBJ1-1. TRBV12-2 constitutes a pseudogene. The CDR3 has 14 amino acids.

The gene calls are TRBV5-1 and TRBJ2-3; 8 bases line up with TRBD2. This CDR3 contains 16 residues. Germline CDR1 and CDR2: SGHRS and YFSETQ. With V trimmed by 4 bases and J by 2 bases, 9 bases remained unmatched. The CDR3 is CASSRRLASTTDTQYF. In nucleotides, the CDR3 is TGCGCCAGCAGCCGAAGACTAGCGAGTACCACAGATACGCAGTATTTT. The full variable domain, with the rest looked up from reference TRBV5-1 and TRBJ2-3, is KAGVTQTPRYLIKTRGQQVTLSCSPISGHRSVSWYQQTPGQGLQFLFEYFSETQRNKGNFPGRFSGRQFSNSRSEMNVSTLELGDSALYLCASSRRLASTTDTQYFGPGTRLTVL.

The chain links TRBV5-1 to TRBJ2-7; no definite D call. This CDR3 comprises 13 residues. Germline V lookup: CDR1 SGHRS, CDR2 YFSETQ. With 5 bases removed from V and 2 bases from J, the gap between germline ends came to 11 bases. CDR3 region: CASRYFTAYEQYF. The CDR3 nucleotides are TGCGCCAGCAGGTACTTCACGGCCTACGAGCAGTACTTC.

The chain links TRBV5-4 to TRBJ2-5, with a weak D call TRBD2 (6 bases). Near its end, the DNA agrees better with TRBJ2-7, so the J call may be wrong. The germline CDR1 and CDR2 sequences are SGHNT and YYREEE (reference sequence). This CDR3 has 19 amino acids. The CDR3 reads CASSLGSPWEGGRTYEQYF. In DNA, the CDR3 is TGTGCCAGCAGCTTGGGCTCTCCATGGGAAGGAGGGAGAACCTACGAGCAGTACTTC.

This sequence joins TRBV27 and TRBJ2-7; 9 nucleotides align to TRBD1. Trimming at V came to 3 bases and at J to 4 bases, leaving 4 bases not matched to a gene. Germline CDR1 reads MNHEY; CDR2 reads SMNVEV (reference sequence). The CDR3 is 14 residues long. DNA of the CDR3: TGTGCCAGCAGTTTTGGGACAGGGCCTTACGAGCAGTACTTC. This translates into CASSFGTGPYEQYF.

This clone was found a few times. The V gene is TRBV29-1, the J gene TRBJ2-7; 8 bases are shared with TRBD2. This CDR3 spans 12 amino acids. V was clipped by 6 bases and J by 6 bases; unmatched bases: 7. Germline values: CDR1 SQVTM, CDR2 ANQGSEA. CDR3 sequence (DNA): TGCAGCGTGACCGGACTAGCCGGCGAGCAGTACTTC. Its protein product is CSVTGLAGEQYF.

The CDR3 DNA sequence: TGTGCCAGCAGTGGAGGGGGTCAGCCCCAGCATTTT. This codes for CASSGGGQPQHF. The chain uses TRBV6-4 and TRBJ1-5; a possible D gene is TRBD1 (6 bases). The CDR3 length is 12 residues. Germline CDR1 and CDR2: MRHNA and SNTAGT. With 4 bases removed from V and 6 bases from J, the gap between germline ends came to 7 bases.

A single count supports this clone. DNA of the CDR3: TGTGCCAGCAGTTGGGACAGGTCCGTGGATCAGCCCCAGCATTTT. This codes for CASSWDRSVDQPQHF. J is TRBJ1-5 and V is TRBV28, with 8 bases identical to TRBD1. J lost 5 bases, V lost 4 bases, and 7 bases had no gene match. This CDR3 has 15 amino acids. Germline values: CDR1 MDHEN, CDR2 SYDVKM. Based on the CDR3 plus reference TRBV28 and TRBJ1-5, the full variable domain is DVKVTQSSRYLVKRTGEKVFLECVQDMDHENMFWYRQDPGLGLRLIYFSYDVKMKEKGDIPEGYSVSREKKERFSLILESASTNQTSMYLCASSWDRSVDQPQHFGDGTRLSIL.

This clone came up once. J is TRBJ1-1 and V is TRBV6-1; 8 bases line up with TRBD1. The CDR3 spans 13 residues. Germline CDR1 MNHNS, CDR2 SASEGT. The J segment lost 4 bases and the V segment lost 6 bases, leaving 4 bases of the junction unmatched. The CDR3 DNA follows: TGTGCCAGCAGGGTACAGGGGGGCACTGAAGCTTTCTTT. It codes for CASRVQGGTEAFF.

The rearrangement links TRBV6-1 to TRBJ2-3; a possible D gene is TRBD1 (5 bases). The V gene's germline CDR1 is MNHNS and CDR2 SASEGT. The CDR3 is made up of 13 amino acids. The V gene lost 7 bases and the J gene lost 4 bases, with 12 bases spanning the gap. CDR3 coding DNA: TGTGCCAGCATTCAGGGTGCGGCAGATACGCAGTATTTT. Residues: CASIQGAADTQYF.

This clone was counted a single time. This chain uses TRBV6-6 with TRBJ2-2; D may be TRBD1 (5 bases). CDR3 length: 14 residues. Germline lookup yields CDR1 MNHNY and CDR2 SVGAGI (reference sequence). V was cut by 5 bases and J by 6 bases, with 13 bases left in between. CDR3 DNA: TGTGCCAGCAGTAACCGCAGGGTCTCCGGGGAGCTGTTTTTT. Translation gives CASSNRRVSGELFF.